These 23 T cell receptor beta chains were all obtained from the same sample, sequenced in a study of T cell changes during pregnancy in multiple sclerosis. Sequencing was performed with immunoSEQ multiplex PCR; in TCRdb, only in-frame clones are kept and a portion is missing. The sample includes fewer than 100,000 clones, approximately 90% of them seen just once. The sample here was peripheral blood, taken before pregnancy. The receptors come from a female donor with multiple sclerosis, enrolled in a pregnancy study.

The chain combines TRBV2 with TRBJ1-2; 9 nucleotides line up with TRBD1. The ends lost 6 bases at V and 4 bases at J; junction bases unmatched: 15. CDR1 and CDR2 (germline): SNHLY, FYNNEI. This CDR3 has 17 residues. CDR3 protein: CASRGDRVPFAGYGYTF. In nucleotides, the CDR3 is TGTGCCAGCAGAGGGGACAGGGTCCCATTCGCTGGCTATGGCTACACCTTC.

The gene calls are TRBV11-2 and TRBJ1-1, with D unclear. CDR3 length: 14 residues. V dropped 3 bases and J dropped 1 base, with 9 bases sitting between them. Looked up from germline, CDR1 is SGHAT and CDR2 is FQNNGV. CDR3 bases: TGTGCCAGCAGCTTCAGAACGCAGAACACTGAAGCTTTCTTT. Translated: CASSFRTQNTEAFF.

The CDR3 spells CSARGANEQFF. In DNA form, the CDR3 reads TGCAGTGCTAGGGGGGCCAATGAGCAGTTCTTC. The chain is built from TRBV20-1 and TRBJ2-1, with D possibly being TRBD1 (6 bases). Germline V CDR1 and CDR2: DFQATT, SNEGSKA (reference sequence). The ends were cut back, 3 bases at V and 6 bases at J, with 6 bases in the middle. The CDR3 loop spans 11 amino acids.

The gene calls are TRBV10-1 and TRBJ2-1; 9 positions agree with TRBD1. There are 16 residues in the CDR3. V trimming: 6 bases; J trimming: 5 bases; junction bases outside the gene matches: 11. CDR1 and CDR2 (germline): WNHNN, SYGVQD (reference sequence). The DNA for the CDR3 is TGCGCCAGCAGGGGCCCCGGGACAGGGTGGAACAATGAGCAGTTCTTC. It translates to CASRGPGTGWNNEQFF.

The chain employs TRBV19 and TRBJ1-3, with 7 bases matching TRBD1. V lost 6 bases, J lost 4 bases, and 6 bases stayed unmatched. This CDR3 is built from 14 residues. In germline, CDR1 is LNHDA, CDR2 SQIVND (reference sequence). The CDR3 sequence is CASRDRVAGNTIYF. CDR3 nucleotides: TGTGCCAGTAGAGACAGGGTTGCCGGAAACACCATATATTTT.

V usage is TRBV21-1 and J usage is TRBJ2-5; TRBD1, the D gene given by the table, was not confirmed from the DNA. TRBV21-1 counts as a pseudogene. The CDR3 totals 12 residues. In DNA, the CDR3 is TGTGCCAGCAGTTCCAGGGAAGAGACCCAGTACTTC. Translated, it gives CASSSREETQYF.

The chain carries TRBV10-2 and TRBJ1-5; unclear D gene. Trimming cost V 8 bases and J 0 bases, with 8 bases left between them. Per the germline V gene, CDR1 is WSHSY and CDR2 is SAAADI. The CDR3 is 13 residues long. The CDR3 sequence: CASGQYSNQPQHF. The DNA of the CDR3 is TGCGCCAGCGGCCAGTATAGCAATCAGCCCCAGCATTTT.

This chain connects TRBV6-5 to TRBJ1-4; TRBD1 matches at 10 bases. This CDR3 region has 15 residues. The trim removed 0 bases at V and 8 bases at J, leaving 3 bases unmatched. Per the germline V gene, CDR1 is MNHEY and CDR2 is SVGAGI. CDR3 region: CASSYSPGQGEKLFF. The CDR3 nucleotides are TGTGCCAGCAGTTACTCGCCGGGACAGGGGGAAAAACTGTTTTTT.

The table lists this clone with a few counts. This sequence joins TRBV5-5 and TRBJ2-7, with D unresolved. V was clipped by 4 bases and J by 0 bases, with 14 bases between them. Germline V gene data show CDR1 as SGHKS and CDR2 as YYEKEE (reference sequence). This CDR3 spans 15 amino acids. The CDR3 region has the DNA TGTGCCAGCAGCGTTCTCGTTGTGGCCTCCTACGAGCAGTACTTC. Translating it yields CASSVLVVASYEQYF.

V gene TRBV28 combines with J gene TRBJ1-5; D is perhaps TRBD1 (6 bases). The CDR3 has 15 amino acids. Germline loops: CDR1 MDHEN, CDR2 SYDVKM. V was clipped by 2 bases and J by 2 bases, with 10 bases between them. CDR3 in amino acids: CASSLGGSGNQPQHF. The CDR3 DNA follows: TGTGCCAGCAGTTTAGGGGGCTCGGGCAATCAGCCCCAGCATTTT.

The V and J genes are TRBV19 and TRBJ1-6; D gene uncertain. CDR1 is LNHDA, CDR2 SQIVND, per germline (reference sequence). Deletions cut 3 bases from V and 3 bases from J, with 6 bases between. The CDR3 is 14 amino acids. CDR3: CASSIDNYNSPLHF. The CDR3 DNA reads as TGTGCCAGTAGTATCGACAACTATAATTCACCCCTCCACTTT.

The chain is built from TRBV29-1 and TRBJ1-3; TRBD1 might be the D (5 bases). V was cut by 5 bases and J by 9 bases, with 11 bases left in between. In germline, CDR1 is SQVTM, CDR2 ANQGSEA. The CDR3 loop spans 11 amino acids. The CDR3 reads CSVLRQSTIYF. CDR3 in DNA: TGCAGCGTTCTAAGACAGAGCACCATATATTTT.

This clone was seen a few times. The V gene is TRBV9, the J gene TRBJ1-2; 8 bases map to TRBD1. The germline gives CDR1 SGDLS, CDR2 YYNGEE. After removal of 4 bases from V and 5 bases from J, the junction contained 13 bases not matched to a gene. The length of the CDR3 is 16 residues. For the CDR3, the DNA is TGTGCCAGCAGCCCGACCCGGACAGGGCCTAGGTATGGCTACACCTTC. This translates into CASSPTRTGPRYGYTF.

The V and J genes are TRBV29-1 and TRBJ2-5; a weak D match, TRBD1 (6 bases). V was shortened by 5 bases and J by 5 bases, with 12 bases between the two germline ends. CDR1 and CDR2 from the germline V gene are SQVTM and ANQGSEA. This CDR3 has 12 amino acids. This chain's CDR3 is CSVSQGYETQYF. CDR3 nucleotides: TGCAGCGTTTCACAGGGTTACGAGACCCAGTACTTC.

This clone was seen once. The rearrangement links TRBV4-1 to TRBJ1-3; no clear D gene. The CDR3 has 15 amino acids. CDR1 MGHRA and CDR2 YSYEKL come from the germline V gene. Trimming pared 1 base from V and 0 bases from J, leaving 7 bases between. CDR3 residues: CASSQVPVSGNTIYF. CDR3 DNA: TGCGCCAGCAGCCAAGTCCCAGTCTCTGGAAACACCATATATTTT.

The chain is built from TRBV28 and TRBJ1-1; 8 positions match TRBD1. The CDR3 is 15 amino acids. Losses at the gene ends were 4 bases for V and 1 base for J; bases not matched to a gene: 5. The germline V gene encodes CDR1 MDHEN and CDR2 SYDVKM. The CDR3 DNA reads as TGTGCCAGCAGTTACAGGGGGAGCGGGAACACTGAAGCTTTCTTT. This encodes CASSYRGSGNTEAFF.

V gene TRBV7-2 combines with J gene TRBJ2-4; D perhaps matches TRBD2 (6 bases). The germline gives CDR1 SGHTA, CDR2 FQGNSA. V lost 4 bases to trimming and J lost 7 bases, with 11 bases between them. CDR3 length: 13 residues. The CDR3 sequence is CASSYAGQNIQYF. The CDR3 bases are TGTGCCAGCAGCTACGCGGGGCAGAACATTCAGTACTTC. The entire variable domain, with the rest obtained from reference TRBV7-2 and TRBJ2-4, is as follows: GAGVSQSPSNKVTEKGKDVELRCDPISGHTALYWYRQSLGQGLEFLIYFQGNSAPDKSGLPSDRFSAERTGGSVSTLTIQRTQQEDSAVYLCASSYAGQNIQYFGAGTRLSVL.

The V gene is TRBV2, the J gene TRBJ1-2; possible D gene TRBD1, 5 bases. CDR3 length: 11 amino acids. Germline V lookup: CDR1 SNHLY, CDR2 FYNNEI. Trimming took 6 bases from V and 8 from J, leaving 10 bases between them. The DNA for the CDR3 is TGTGCCAGCAGCCAGGGTGGGGGCTACACCTTC. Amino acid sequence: CASSQGGGYTF.

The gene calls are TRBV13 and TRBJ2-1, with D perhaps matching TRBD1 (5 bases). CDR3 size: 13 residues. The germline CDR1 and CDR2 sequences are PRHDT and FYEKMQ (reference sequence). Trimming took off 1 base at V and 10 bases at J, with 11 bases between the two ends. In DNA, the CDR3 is TGTGCCAGCAGCTTAGTAGGGGTGTCGGAGCAGTTCTTC. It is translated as CASSLVGVSEQFF. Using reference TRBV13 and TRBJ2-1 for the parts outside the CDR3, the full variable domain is AAGVIQSPRHLIKEKRETATLKCYPIPRHDTVYWYQQGPGQDPQFLISFYEKMQSDKGSIPDRFSAQQFSDYHSELNMSSLELGDSALYFCASSLVGVSEQFFGPGTRLTVL.

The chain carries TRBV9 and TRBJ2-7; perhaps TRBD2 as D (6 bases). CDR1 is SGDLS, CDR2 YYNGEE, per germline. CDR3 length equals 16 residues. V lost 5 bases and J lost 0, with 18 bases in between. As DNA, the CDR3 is TGTGCCAGCAGATCCCGGGCGGGGATATGCTCCTACGAGCAGTACTTC. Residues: CASRSRAGICSYEQYF.

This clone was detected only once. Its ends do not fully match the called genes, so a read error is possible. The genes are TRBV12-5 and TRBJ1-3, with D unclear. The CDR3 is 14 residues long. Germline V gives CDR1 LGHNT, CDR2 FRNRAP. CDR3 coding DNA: TGTGCTAGCGGTTTAATACACAGCGGAAACACCATATATTTT. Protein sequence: CASGLIHSGNTIYF.

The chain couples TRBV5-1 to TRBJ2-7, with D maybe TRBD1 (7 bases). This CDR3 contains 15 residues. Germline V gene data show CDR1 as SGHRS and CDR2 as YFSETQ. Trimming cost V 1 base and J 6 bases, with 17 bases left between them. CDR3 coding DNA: TGCGCCAGCAGCTTGAGGTCAGGGGGGCTTCGCGAGCAGTACTTC. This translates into CASSLRSGGLREQYF.

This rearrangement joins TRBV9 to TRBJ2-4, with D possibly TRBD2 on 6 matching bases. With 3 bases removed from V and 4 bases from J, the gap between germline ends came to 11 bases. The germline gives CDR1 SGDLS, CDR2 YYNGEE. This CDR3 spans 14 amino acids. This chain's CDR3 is CASSAGRGKNIQYF. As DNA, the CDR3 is TGTGCCAGCAGCGCGGGCCGGGGGAAAAACATTCAGTACTTC.